This T cell receptor (beta chain) is from a study of blood T cell repertoires in COVID-19. Clones were sequenced by immunoSEQ multiplex PCR, and TCRdb holds only the in-frame ones, with some missing. The data hold roughly 130,000 clones, with about four fifths observed a single time. The receptor was derived from a woman in her thirties who had recovered from COVID-19. Sequencing was carried out using PBMCs or T cells enriched from blood (not recorded which).

CDR3 protein: CASGRQGMNTEAFF. As DNA, the CDR3 is TGTGCCAGTGGAAGACAGGGGATGAACACTGAAGCTTTCTTT. This chain uses TRBV19 with TRBJ1-1; the match to TRBD1 covers 8 bases. The CDR3 runs 14 residues. CDR1 LNHDA and CDR2 SQIVND come from the germline V gene (reference sequence). The V and J ends lost 8 bases and 0 bases, in that order; junction bases with no gene match: 5.